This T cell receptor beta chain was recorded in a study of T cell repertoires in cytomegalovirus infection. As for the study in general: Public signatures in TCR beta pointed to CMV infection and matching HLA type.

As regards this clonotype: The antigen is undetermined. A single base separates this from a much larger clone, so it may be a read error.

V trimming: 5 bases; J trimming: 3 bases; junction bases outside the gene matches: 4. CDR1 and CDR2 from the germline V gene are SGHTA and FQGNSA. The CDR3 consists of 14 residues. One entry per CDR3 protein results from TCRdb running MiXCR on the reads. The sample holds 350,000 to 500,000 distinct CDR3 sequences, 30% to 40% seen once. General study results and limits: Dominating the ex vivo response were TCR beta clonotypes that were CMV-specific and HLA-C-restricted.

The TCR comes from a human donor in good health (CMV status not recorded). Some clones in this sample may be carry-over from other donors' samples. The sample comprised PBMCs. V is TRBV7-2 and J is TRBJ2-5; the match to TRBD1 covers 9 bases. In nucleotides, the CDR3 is TGTGCCAGCAGCAGGACAGGGGACAAAGAGACCCAGTACTTC. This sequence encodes CASSRTGDKETQYF.